The 8 T cell receptor beta chains presented below share a single source sample, sequenced in a study of blood T cell repertoires in COVID-19. Only in-frame clones appear in the TCRdb table, and some are missing; sequencing was by immunoSEQ multiplex PCR. Of just over 650,000 clones in the sample, about 87% were seen once. The sample was peripheral blood. These TCRs come from a woman younger than 35 with acute or convalescent COVID-19.

Regarding this clone: Other DNA sequences in the same sample also yield this CDR3. The chain has TRBV12-3 or TRBV12-4 and TRBJ1-1, with D uncertain. The length of the CDR3 is 13 residues. V was clipped by 3 bases and J by 1 base, with 6 bases between them. DNA of the CDR3: TGTGCCAGCAGTTTCCCCGGGAACACTGAAGCTTTCTTT. Protein sequence: CASSFPGNTEAFF.

This clone turned up a few times. The V and J genes are TRBV19 and TRBJ1-1, with unresolved D. The CDR3 has 13 amino acids. The V gene's germline CDR1 is LNHDA and CDR2 SQIVND (reference sequence). The ends were cut back, 7 bases at V and 12 bases at J, with 21 bases in the middle. The CDR3 coding sequence is TGTGCCAGTACCCCCCGAGGCCCGCTCGGTACTTTCTTT. Translating gives CASTPRGPLGTFF.

In this sample, this clone turned up once. The rearrangement links TRBV6-1 to TRBJ1-2; D is uncertain. CDR1 is MNHNS and CDR2 is SASEGT in the germline V gene. This CDR3 has 14 amino acids. The germline V and J ends were trimmed by 2 bases and 6 bases, with 13 bases remaining between them. CDR3 DNA: TGTGCCAGCAGTGAAATCGGTACGTCTCATGGCTACACCTTC. It translates to CASSEIGTSHGYTF.

This sequence joins TRBV4-2 and TRBJ2-1, with TRBD1 as a possible D gene (5 bases). Trimming took 1 base from V and 0 from J, leaving 7 bases between them. Looked up from germline, CDR1 is LGHNA and CDR2 is YNFKEQ. This CDR3 spans 15 amino acids. CDR3 coding DNA: TGTGCCAGCAGCCAAGGGACATCCTCCTACAATGAGCAGTTCTTC. As protein: CASSQGTSSYNEQFF.

This rearrangement joins TRBV19 to TRBJ2-2; the match to TRBD1 covers 10 bases. Germline lookup yields CDR1 LNHDA and CDR2 SQIVND (reference sequence). The junction had 3 bases not matched to a gene; V was cut back by 8 bases and J by 3 bases. The CDR3 covers 14 residues. CDR3 region: CASSGTGDTGELFF. CDR3 DNA: TGTGCCAGTTCCGGGACAGGGGACACCGGGGAGCTGTTTTTT.

A single count supports this clone. The chain links TRBV5-1 to TRBJ1-2; TRBD1 might be the D (5 bases). Germline CDR1 reads SGHRS; CDR2 reads YFSETQ. The length of the CDR3 is 13 residues. V was cut by 0 bases and J by 8 bases, with 11 bases left in between. CDR3 protein: CASSLDRLGGYTF. The CDR3, as DNA: TGCGCCAGCAGCTTGGACAGGTTAGGAGGCTACACCTTC.

The chain recombines TRBV12-5 with TRBJ2-6, with TRBD2 matching over 10 bases. Trimming cost V 0 bases and J 0 bases; bases outside gene matches: 8. Germline V CDR1 and CDR2: LGHNT, FRNRAP. The CDR3 contains 20 residues. CDR3 sequence: CASGLVPLLAGDSGANVLTF. In DNA, the CDR3 is TGTGCTAGTGGTTTGGTGCCGCTCCTAGCGGGGGACTCTGGGGCCAACGTCCTGACTTTC.

V usage is TRBV19 and J usage is TRBJ1-6; 7 nucleotides agree with TRBD1. This CDR3 has 15 amino acids. Germline V gene data show CDR1 as LNHDA and CDR2 as SQIVND (reference sequence). With V trimmed by 1 base and J by 4 bases, 1 base remained unmatched. CDR3 in amino acids: CASSIGDSYNSPLHF. The CDR3, as DNA: TGTGCCAGTAGTATAGGGGACAGTTATAATTCACCCCTCCACTTT.